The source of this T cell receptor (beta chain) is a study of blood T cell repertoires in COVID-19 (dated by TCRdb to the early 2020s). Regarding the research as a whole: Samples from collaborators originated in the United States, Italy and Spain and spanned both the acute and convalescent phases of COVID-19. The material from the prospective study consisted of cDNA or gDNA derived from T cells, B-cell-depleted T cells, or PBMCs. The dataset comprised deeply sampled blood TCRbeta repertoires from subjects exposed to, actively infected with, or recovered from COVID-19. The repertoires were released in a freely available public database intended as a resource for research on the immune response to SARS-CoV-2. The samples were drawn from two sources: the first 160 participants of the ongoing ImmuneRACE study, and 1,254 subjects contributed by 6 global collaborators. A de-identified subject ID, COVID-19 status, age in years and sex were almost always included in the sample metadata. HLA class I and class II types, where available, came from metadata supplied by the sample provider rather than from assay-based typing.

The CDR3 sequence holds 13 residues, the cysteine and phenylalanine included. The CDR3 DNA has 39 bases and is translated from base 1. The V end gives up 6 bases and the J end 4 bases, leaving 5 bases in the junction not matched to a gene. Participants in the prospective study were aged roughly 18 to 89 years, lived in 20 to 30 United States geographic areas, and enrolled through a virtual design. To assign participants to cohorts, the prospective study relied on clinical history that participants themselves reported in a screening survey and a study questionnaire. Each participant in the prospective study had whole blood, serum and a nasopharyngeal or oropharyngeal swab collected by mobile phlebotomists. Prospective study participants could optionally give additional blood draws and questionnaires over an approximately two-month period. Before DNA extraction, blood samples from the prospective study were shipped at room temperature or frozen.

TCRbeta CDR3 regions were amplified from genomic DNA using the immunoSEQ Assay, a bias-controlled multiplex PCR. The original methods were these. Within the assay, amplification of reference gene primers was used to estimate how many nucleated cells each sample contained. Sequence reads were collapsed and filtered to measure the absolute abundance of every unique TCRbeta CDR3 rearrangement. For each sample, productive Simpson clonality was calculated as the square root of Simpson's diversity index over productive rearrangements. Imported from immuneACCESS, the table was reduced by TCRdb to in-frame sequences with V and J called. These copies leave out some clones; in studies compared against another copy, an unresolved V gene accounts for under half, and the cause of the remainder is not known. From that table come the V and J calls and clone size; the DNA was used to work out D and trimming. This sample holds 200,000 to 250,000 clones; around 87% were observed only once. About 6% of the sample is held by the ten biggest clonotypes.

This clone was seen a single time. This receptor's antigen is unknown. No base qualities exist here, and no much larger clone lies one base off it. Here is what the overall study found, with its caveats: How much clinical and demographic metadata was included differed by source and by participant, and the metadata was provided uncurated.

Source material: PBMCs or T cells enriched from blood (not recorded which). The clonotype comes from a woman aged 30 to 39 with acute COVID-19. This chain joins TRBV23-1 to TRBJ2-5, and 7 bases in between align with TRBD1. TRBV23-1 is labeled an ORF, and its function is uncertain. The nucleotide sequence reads TGCGCCAGCAGACGGGACAGCCGAGAGACCCAGTACTTC. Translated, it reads CASRRDSRETQYF.